This entry describes one T cell receptor (beta chain). The data were obtained in a study of long-term antiretroviral therapy in people with HIV. Germline lookup yields CDR1 SGHRS and CDR2 YFSETQ. The V and J ends lost 4 bases and 6 bases, in that order; junction bases with no gene match: 9. The length of the CDR3 is 16 residues. The run of the v3.0 immunoSEQ assay was at survey level. Assay used: immunoSEQ multiplex PCR; TCRdb lists only in-frame clones, some missing. The repertoire has 20,000 to 25,000 clones, 65% to 85% of them found once; the top ten carry 12%. V usage is TRBV5-1 and J usage is TRBJ2-2; 10 bases are shared with TRBD2. The source is a woman aged 40 to 50 with HIV. The material was unsorted PBMCs, obtained about 21 months before starting antiretroviral therapy. Here the CDR3 reads CASSIWTSGRAGELFF. The CDR3 DNA reads as TGCGCCAGCAGCATTTGGACTAGCGGCCGAGCCGGGGAGCTGTTTTTT.